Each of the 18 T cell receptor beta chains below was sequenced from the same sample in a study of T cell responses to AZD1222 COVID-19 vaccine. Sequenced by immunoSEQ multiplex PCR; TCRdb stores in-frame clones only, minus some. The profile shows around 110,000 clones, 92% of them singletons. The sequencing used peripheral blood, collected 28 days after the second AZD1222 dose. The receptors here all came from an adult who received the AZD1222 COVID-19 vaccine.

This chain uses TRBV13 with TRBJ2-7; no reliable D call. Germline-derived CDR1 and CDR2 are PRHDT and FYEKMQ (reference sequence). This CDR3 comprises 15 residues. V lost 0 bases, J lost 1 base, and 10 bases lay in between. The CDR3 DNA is TGTGCCAGCAGCTTAGGGCCCCTGCCTTCCTACGAGCAGTACTTC. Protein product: CASSLGPLPSYEQYF. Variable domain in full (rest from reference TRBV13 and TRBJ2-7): AAGVIQSPRHLIKEKRETATLKCYPIPRHDTVYWYQQGPGQDPQFLISFYEKMQSDKGSIPDRFSAQQFSDYHSELNMSSLELGDSALYFCASSLGPLPSYEQYFGPGTRLTVT.

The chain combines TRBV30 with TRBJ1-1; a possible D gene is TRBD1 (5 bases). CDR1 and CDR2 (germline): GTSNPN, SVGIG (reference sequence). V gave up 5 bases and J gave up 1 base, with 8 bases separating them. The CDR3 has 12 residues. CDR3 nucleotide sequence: TGTGCCTGGGTCACAGGGAACACTGAAGCTTTCTTT. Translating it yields CAWVTGNTEAFF.

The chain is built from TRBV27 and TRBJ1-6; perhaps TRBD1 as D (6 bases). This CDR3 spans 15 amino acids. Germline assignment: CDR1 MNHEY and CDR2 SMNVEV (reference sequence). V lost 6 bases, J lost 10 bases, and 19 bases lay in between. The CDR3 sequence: CASSPLQGIGSPLHF. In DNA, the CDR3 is TGTGCCAGCAGCCCCCTCCAGGGGATAGGATCACCCCTCCACTTT.

The chain's CDR3 is CSAENTGELFF. In DNA form, the CDR3 reads TGCAGTGCCGAGAACACCGGGGAGCTGTTTTTT. V gene TRBV20-1 combines with J gene TRBJ2-2; D is unresolved. Germline V lookup: CDR1 DFQATT, CDR2 SNEGSKA (reference sequence). V gave up 6 bases and J gave up 1 base, with 3 bases separating them. The CDR3 sequence is 11 residues long.

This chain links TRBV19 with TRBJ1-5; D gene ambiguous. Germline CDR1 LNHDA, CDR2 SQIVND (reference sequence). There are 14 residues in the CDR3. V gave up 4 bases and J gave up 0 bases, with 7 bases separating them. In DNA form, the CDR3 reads TGTGCCAGTAGTAATGGCTATAGCAATCAGCCCCAGCATTTT. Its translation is CASSNGYSNQPQHF.

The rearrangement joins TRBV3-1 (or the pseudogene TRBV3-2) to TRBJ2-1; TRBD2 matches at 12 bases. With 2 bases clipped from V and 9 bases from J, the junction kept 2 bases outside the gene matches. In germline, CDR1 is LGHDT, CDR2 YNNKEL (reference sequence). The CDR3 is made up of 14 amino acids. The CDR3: CASSQLAGGTEQFF. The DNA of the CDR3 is TGTGCCAGCAGCCAACTAGCGGGAGGGACTGAGCAGTTCTTC.

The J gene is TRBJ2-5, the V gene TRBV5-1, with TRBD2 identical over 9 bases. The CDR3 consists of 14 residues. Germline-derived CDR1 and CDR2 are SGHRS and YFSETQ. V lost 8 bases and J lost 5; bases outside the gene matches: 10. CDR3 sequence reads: CASHFSGSQETQYF. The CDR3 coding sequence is TGCGCCAGTCATTTTAGCGGGAGCCAGGAGACCCAGTACTTC. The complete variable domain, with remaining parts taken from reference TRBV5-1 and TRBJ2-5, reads KAGVTQTPRYLIKTRGQQVTLSCSPISGHRSVSWYQQTPGQGLQFLFEYFSETQRNKGNFPGRFSGRQFSNSRSEMNVSTLELGDSALYLCASHFSGSQETQYFGPGTRLLVL.

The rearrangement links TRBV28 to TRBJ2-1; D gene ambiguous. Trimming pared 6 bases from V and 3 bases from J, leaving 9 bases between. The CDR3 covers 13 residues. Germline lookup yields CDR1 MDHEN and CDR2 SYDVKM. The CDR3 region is CASRDRNYNEQFF. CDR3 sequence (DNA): TGTGCCAGCAGGGACCGAAACTACAATGAGCAGTTCTTC.

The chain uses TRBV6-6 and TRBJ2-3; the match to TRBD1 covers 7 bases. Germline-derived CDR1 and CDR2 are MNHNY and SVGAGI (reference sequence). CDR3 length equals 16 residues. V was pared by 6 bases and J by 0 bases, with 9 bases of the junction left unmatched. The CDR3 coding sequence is TGTGCCAGCAGAAAAAGGGGACAGACAAGCACAGATACGCAGTATTTT. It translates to CASRKRGQTSTDTQYF.

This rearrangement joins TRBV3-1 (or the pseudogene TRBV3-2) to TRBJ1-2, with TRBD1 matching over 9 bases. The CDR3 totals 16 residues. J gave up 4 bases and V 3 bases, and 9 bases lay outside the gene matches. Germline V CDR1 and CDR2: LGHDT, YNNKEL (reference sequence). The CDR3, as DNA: TGTGCCAGCAGCCAGACCGGGACAGGGAGAGCCTATGGCTACACCTTC. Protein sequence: CASSQTGTGRAYGYTF.

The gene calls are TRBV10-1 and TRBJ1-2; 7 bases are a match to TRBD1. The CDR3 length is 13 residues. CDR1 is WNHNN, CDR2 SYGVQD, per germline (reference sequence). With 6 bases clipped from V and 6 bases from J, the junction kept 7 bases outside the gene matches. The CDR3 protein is CASSSGTENGYTF. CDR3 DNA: TGCGCCAGCAGCTCCGGGACAGAAAATGGCTACACCTTC.

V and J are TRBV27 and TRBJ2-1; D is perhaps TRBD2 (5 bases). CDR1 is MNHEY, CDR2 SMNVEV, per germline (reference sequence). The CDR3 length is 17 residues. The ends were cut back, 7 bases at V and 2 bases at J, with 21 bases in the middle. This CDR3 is CASTGRGTGNTYNEQFF. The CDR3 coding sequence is TGTGCCAGCACCGGGCGAGGAACGGGAAATACCTACAATGAGCAGTTCTTC.

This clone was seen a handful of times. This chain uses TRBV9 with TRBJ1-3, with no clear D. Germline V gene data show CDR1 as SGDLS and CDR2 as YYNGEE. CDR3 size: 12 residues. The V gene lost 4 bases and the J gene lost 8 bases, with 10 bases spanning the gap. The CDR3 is CASSPPSHTIYF. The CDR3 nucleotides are TGTGCCAGCAGCCCCCCATCTCACACCATATATTTT.

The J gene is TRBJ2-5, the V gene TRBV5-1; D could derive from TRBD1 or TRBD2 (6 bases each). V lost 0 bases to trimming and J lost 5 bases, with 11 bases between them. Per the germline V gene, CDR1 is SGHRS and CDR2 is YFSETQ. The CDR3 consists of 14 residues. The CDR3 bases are TGCGCCAGCAGCTTGGCTGGGGGGCAGGAGACCCAGTACTTC. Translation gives CASSLAGGQETQYF.

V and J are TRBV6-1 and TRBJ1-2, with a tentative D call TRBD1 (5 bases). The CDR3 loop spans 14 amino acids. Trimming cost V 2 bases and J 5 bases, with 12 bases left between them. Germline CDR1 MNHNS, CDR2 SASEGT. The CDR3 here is CASSERVGLYGYTF. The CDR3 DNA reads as TGTGCCAGCAGTGAACGTGTGGGGCTTTATGGCTACACCTTC.

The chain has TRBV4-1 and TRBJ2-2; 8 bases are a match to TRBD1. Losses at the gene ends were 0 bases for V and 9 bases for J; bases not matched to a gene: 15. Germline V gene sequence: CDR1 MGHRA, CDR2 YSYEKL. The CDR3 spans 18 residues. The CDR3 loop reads CASSQEGPDRAPYRELFF. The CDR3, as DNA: TGCGCCAGCAGCCAAGAAGGCCCGGACAGGGCCCCCTATAGGGAGCTGTTTTTT.

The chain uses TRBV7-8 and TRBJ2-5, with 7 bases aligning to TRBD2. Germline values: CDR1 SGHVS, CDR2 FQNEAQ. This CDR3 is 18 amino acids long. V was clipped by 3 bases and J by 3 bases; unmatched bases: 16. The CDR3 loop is CASSFLVVPAGFKETQYF. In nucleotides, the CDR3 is TGTGCCAGCAGCTTTTTGGTGGTTCCAGCGGGGTTTAAAGAGACCCAGTACTTC.

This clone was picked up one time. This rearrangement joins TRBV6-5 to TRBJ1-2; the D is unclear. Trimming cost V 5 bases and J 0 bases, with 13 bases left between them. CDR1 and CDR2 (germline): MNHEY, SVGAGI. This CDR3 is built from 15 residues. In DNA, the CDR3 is TGTGCCAGCAGTACATCCGGGTTTACTAACTATGGCTACACCTTC. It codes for CASSTSGFTNYGYTF.